Listed here are 10 T cell receptor beta chains from one sample, sequenced in a study of tumor and adjacent non-tumor tissue in lung cancer. TCRbeta libraries were built with three rounds of nested PCR, modified from ARM-PCR. TCRdb itself ran the multiplex PCR reads through MiXCR, one entry per CDR3 protein. The sample holds 200,000 to 250,000 distinct CDR3 sequences, about 71% seen once. RNA was extracted from bulk tissue without any cell sorting. The source material was lung tumor tissue. Every receptor here comes from a man in his 60s with non-small cell lung cancer.

A word on this clonotype: This could be a read error, since a much larger clone is one nucleotide away. This chain joins TRBV20-1 and TRBJ1-2, with 8 positions matching TRBD1. The CDR3 runs 15 residues. Germline V gene lookup returns CDR1 DFQATT and CDR2 SNEGSKA (reference sequence). CDR3 protein: CSTRDKTGADYGYTF. The CDR3 nucleotides are TGCAGTACTAGAGATAAGACAGGGGCAGACTATGGCTACACCTTC.

This clonotype was seen a few times. Since a much larger clone is just one base distant, this may be a read error. The gene calls are TRBV11-3 and TRBJ1-1; a weak D match, TRBD1 (6 bases). This CDR3 is 14 amino acids long. Germline V gene data show CDR1 as SGHNT and CDR2 as YENEEA. V was pared by 5 bases and J by 1 base, with 11 bases between. The CDR3, as DNA: TGTGCCAGCAGCATGAGGGGGGAGAACACTGAAGCTTTCTTT. Translating gives CASSMRGENTEAFF.

Remarks on this clonotype: This sequence may be a read error, since a much larger clone differs from it by one base. The chain combines TRBV5-1 with TRBJ1-1; D may be TRBD1 (5 bases). Germline V gene data show CDR1 as SGHRS and CDR2 as YFSETQ. CDR3 size: 14 residues. This CDR3 is CASSLVGDQTEGFF. The CDR3 DNA sequence: TGCGCCAGCAGCTTGGTGGGGGATCAGACTGAAGGTTTCTTT.

On this clonotype: The junction and the germline gene differ at one end; a read error may be behind it. V is TRBV4-3 and J is TRBJ1-1, with 8 bases matching TRBD1. Germline V gene lookup returns CDR1 LGHNA and CDR2 YSLEER. The CDR3 is 16 amino acids. The CDR3 DNA reads TGCGCCAGCAGCCAAGACTCGACAGGGGTGAATACTGAAGATTTCTTT. This translates into CASSQDSTGVNTEDFF.

This clonotype was seen repeatedly, ten times or more. The rearrangement links TRBV20-1 to TRBJ1-2; D unresolved. Trimming removed 2 bases at V and 8 bases at J, with 15 bases between. Germline V gives CDR1 DFQATT, CDR2 SNEGSKA (reference sequence). This CDR3 is 13 amino acids long. CDR3 protein: CSARPPVRGGYTF. CDR3 in DNA: TGCAGTGCTAGACCGCCGGTTCGGGGAGGCTACACCTTC.

In the case of this clonotype: The junction shows a germline mismatch at one end, possibly a read error. The chain combines TRBV6-1 with TRBJ2-2, with a possible D match to TRBD2 (5 bases). The CDR3 is 13 amino acids. Germline V gene data show CDR1 as MNHNS and CDR2 as SASEGT. The DNA for the CDR3 is TGTGCCAGTGTTCAGGCGAACACCGGGGATCTGTTTTTT. Its translation is CASVQANTGDLFF.

The chain is built from TRBV5-1 and TRBJ2-7; 7 bases match TRBD2. Germline assignment: CDR1 SGHRS and CDR2 YFSETQ. There are 13 residues in the CDR3. V was pared by 5 bases and J by 13 bases, with 15 bases of the junction left unmatched. The CDR3 is CASSPGGSYEEYF. The CDR3 bases are TGCGCCAGCAGTCCGGGAGGCTCCTACGAGGAATACTTC.

Regarding this clonotype: At one boundary the junction diverges from the germline segment, which might be a read error. DNA for the CDR3: TGTGCCAGCAGCCAAGAATGGACAGGGCACGAGCAGCACTTC. Amino acid sequence: CASSQEWTGHEQHF. The chain has TRBV4-2 and TRBJ2-7; 8 bases are a match to TRBD1. Germline V gene lookup returns CDR1 LGHNA and CDR2 YNFKEQ. This CDR3 is built from 14 residues.

This clonotype turned up a few times. The CDR3 DNA reads as TGCAGTGCTATTGATTTTGGGACTAGCGCTTACAATGAGCAGTTCTTC. Its translation: CSAIDFGTSAYNEQFF. The chain recombines TRBV20-1 with TRBJ2-1, with 10 bases fitting TRBD2. The germline V gene encodes CDR1 DFQATT and CDR2 SNEGSKA (reference sequence). Losses at the gene ends were 4 bases for V and 4 bases for J; bases not matched to a gene: 10. The CDR3 loop spans 16 amino acids.

This chain connects TRBV7-9 to TRBJ1-2; no firm D call. Deletions cut 1 base from V and 2 bases from J, with 11 bases between. CDR3 size: 15 residues. Germline V gene lookup returns CDR1 SEHNR and CDR2 FQNEAQ (reference sequence). CDR3 in amino acids: CASSLDAAGNYGYTF. The CDR3, as DNA: TGTGCCAGCAGCTTAGATGCTGCGGGAAACTATGGCTACACCTTC.